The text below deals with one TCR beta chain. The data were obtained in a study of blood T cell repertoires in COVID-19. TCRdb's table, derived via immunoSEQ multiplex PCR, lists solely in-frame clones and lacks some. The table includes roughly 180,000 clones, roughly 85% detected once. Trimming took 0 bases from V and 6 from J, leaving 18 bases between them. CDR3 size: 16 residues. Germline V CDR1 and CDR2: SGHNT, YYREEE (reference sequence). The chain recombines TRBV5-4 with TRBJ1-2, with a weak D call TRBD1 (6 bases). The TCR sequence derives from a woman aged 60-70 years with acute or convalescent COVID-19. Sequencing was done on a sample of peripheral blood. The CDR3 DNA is TGTGCCAGCAGCTTGGATGGGGTCGCAGGGGCGAATGGCTACACCTTC. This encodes CASSLDGVAGANGYTF. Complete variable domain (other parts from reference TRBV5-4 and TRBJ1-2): ETGVTQSPTHLIKTRGQQVTLRCSSQSGHNTVSWYQQALGQGPQFIFQYYREEENGRGNFPPRFSGLQFPNYSSELNVNALELDDSALYLCASSLDGVAGANGYTFGSGTRLTVV.